This T cell receptor (beta chain) was documented in a study of cytomegalovirus exposure and HLA in healthy donors (dated by TCRdb to the late 2010s). For the study in its entirety: A later analysis indicated that the 90 to 150 validation repertoires were generated on the platform also employed for the 600 to 750 repertoires of the first cohort. In addition to the first cohort of approximately 670 subjects, a separate validation cohort of some 120 different subjects was used. To predict cytomegalovirus infection status, the study combined high-throughput TCR immunosequencing, statistical association of individual TCRs with disease status, and machine learning. The aim of the study was to test whether cataloging public T cell receptors could identify signatures of past pathogen exposure.

The donors were included in the validation cohort of 130 or so subjects, a group kept apart from the approximately 670-subject first cohort. Overall results and qualifications from the work: The authors suggested that the approach could potentially be extended to other disease states and immunological phenotypes. In vitro tests confirmed that a few of the cytomegalovirus-associated TCR beta chains recognize cytomegalovirus antigens. A later analysis had no HLA typing for the validation cohort, so co-occurrence there was scored across all 130 or so repertoires. While some public TCRs were present in many individuals, most TCR sequences turned up only very rarely across donors. Of the cluster scores, roughly 93% were above 0 in a later analysis, which found that TCRs clustered in the first cohort also tended to co-occur in the roughly 130 validation repertoires. In both the original and validation cohorts, the classifier was reported to diagnose cytomegalovirus status with high specificity and sensitivity. In the study, some 160 TCR beta chains were listed as associated with cytomegalovirus.

The CDR3, cysteine through phenylalanine, is 14 amino acids long. Only the CDR3 part of the read is kept: 42 bases, read in frame from the first base. Compared with germline, V lacks 9 bases and J lacks 3 bases; bases without a gene match: 6. The germline V gene provides CDR1 MGHRA and CDR2 YSYEKL. The library was made by the immunoSEQ multiplex PCR assay. The authors' analysis ran thus. A statistical classification framework was built to diagnose cytomegalovirus status from the catalog of TCR beta chain sequences. TCRdb holds this immuneACCESS table with in-frame rearrangements only. Some clones are missing; in checked studies, unresolved V genes explain under half, and the rest has no known cause. V and J calls and clone size are those listed in that table; D and trimming were worked out from the DNA. The sample has over 150,000 clones on record, 70% to 90% of them singletons. 5% to 7% of the sample is held by the ten biggest clonotypes.

This clone was counted between two and nine times. Its antigen is unknown. No clone much larger than this one lies a single base away; base qualities are absent. Sequenced: PBMCs. In this chain, TRBV4-1 is recombined with TRBJ2-2; 8 bases in between match TRBD2. The clonotype originates from a woman in her thirties in good health and CMV-seronegative. In nucleotides, the sequence is TGCGCCAGTAAGCGGGAGTCTTACACCGGGGAGCTGTTTTTT. Its product reads: CASKRESYTGELFF.